This entry concerns a single TCR beta chain. What this receptor recognizes is not known. No clone much larger than this one lies a single base away; base qualities are absent. Germline trimming: 5 bases from V, 2 bases from J; junction bases outside gene matches: 14. The CDR3 runs 18 amino acids, cysteine and phenylalanine included. Just the 54-base CDR3 DNA is kept, in frame starting at base 1. From the germline V gene (reference sequence), CDR1 is MNHEY and CDR2 is SMNVEV. The donors were healthy, HIV-negative adults who had no recently reported acute infections or vaccinations. Every donor was a Caucasian adult residing in Nashville, Tennessee, USA. CD4+ T cells were enriched through magnetic negative selection, after which naive cells were positively selected on CD45RA and the remaining negative fraction served as the memory subset. After blood collection by leukapheresis, PBMCs were isolated using Ficoll-Histopaque density gradient centrifugation and then cryopreserved in the vapor phase of liquid nitrogen. Analytical flow cytometry was used to check the purity and quantity of every magnetically sorted T cell population. Genomic DNA was isolated from every sorted fraction and measured by UV absorbance on a Nanodrop 2000c.

Using the deep immunoSEQ assay, multiplex PCR amplified TCR CDR3 regions from genomic DNA. Genomic DNA extracted from each cell subset was distributed evenly over all wells of several immunoSEQ 96-well plates, and each plate served as one replicate. For sorted subsets, each replicate PCR was loaded with approximately 200 ng genomic DNA, equivalent to 25,000 to 35,000 T cell genomes. Purified libraries were measured with a Qubit 3.0 fluorometer, size-checked on a Bioanalyzer 2100, and measured again with the KAPA Library Quantification kit. A separate single-read 150-cycle Illumina NextSeq 550 flow cell was used to sequence each immunoSEQ 96-well plate. The study's processing was this. Because the immunoSEQ output included only junctional sequences and no quality scores, the filtering could not be the same as the filtering used for full-length reads. To assign V/J genes and CDR3, sequences were annotated against IMGT germline references using PyIR, a Python wrapper for IgBLAST v1.9. Reads with weak V/J assignments (E-value above 1e-6), missing CDR3, stop codons, out-of-frame junctions, or ambiguous translated residues were removed. V3J clonotypes were defined as sequences sharing the same inferred V gene, J gene, and CDR3 amino acid sequence. The percentage overlap between two repertoires was calculated by dividing the number of shared unique clonotypes by the size of the smaller repertoire. RTK rarefaction, the Chao1 estimator, and Recon v2.1 estimates of unobserved clonotypes were used to assess repertoire richness. For all TCRbeta clonotypes obtained by the gDNA method from a few donors, generation probabilities were computed with OLGA. TCRdb took this table from immuneACCESS and kept in-frame rearrangements with V and J called. Such tables lack part of the clones; where checked against another copy, unresolved V genes explain under half of the gap, and the rest is unexplained. V and J calls and clone size are copied from that table; D and trimming were computed from the DNA. Here the sample has a few million clones; over 85% occur a single time. The top ten clones comprise 0.13% to 0.15% of the sample.

These data are taken from a study of shared clonotypes between healthy human individuals (dated by TCRdb to the early 2020s). Study-wide context: A couple of women and a few men aged 18 to 49 years were included in the cohort. Per donor, three plates each were used for CD4 naive and CD4 memory, two for CD8 naive, and one for CD8 memory. To estimate repertoire size and how much clonotypes are shared between individuals, the study performed deep sequencing of blood TCR repertoires from about five healthy adults. Different laboratories and diverse techniques were used to prepare libraries and sequence TCR repertoires, to increase sequencing depth and limit assay-specific biases. Between about 0.9 and 9 billion PBMCs per donor were obtained by leukapheresis. What the authors observed across the whole study: Only blood was sampled, and tissue TCR repertoires likely differ from those in blood. Estimated clonotype richness was generally larger for naive than for memory subsets. Because the study included only a small number of donors, the genetic and exposure-history diversity represented was limited. Based on pairwise subsampling, the degree of clonotype sharing among donors was expected to be affected by sequencing depth. Across four donors, 5% to 6% of naive CD4, approximately 3.5% of naive CD8, around 2.1% of memory CD4, and about 0.44% of memory CD8 clonotypes were shared. Rarefaction of sorted-subset datasets indicated incomplete sequencing despite the large sequencing depth. Clonotypes shared by all four sorted-subset donors showed higher generation probabilities than non-shared clonotypes.

The sample was naive CD4+ T cells sorted from blood. The cell subset or site label, read with the paper, signifies: CD45RA+ positively selected. The clonotype comes from a man aged 18-30 years in good health. The V and J segments used are TRBV27 and TRBJ1-2, with 10 central nucleotides matching TRBD1. Here the CDR3 is given as CASSTKGTGASFNYGYTF. The bases are TGTGCCAGCAGTACGAAAGGGACAGGGGCATCCTTCAACTATGGCTACACCTTC.